This TCR beta chain was sequenced for a study of cytomegalovirus exposure and HLA in healthy donors. Repertoires were generated with immunoSEQ multiplex PCR, while TCRdb's copy carries only in-frame clones and drops some. The sample comprises 220,000 or so clones, roughly 84% of which are singletons, and around 15% rests with the top ten. General study results and limits: The investigators catalogued under 200 TCR beta chains as cytomegalovirus-associated. Researchers reported that a few CMV-associated chains were confirmed in vitro as CMV antigen-specific. Reportedly, diagnosis of cytomegalovirus status by the classifier showed high specificity and sensitivity.

This clone turned up a few times. Antigen unknown. Sequencing was done on a sample of PBMCs. This TCR came from a woman in her twenties or thirties in good health and CMV-seropositive.

The CDR3 DNA sequence: TGTGCCAGCTCACCAGGGGTTCGAGCGGACGAGCAGTACTTC. It is translated as CASSPGVRADEQYF. V and J are TRBV18 and TRBJ2-7, with a weak D call TRBD2 (5 bases). This CDR3 contains 14 residues. Deletions cut 2 bases from V and 5 bases from J, with 13 bases between. The germline CDR1 and CDR2 sequences are KGHSH and LQKENI.